One sample yielded the 20 T cell receptor beta chains listed below, sequenced in a study of T cell responses to AZD1222 COVID-19 vaccine. Generated by immunoSEQ multiplex PCR, the TCRdb table keeps only in-frame clones and is missing some. This sample carries about 180,000 clones, 88% of them seen once, and the ten largest clones take 25% to 30%. This sample comprised peripheral blood, obtained 28 days after the second AZD1222 dose. Receptors originate from an adult who received the AZD1222 COVID-19 vaccine.

The chain is built from TRBV6-6 and TRBJ2-3; D is perhaps TRBD1 (5 bases). Germline CDR1 MNHNY, CDR2 SVGAGI (reference sequence). V was pared by 5 bases and J by 0 bases, with 12 bases between. The CDR3 length is 15 residues. CDR3 amino acids: CASSDRPTSTDTQYF. Written as DNA, the CDR3 is TGTGCCAGCAGTGACAGACCCACTAGCACAGATACGCAGTATTTT.

The rearrangement joins TRBV19 to TRBJ2-5; 9 bases map to TRBD1. J was trimmed by 5 bases and V by 5 bases; bases with no gene match: 6. Germline V gene sequence: CDR1 LNHDA, CDR2 SQIVND (reference sequence). The CDR3 runs to 14 residues. This CDR3 reads CASSSRDRVETQYF. The CDR3 DNA follows: TGTGCCAGTAGTTCTCGGGACAGGGTGGAGACCCAGTACTTC.

This clone was counted only a few times. The rearrangement joins TRBV28 to TRBJ2-1; possible D gene TRBD2, 6 bases. The CDR3 sequence is 16 residues long. Trimming removed 7 bases from V and 3 bases from J, with 19 bases in between. Germline V gives CDR1 MDHEN, CDR2 SYDVKM. The CDR3 DNA follows: TGTGCCAGCATTGCTAGCCCCCGTAGCGGCTACAATGAGCAGTTCTTC. Amino acids: CASIASPRSGYNEQFF.

The rearrangement uses TRBV18 and TRBJ1-5; 7 bases are a match to TRBD1. Germline V gene sequence: CDR1 KGHSH, CDR2 LQKENI. Trimming cost V 4 bases and J 0 bases; bases outside gene matches: 9. The CDR3 loop spans 17 amino acids. The CDR3 nucleotides read TGTGCCAGCTCACGGGACAGCAGCCCATATAGCAATCAGCCCCAGCATTTT. Amino acid sequence: CASSRDSSPYSNQPQHF.

CDR3 residues: CASSQEDSGGYGYTF. In DNA, the CDR3 is TGCGCCAGCAGCCAAGAGGACAGTGGAGGCTATGGCTACACCTTC. The V gene is TRBV4-3, the J gene TRBJ1-2; D is perhaps TRBD1 (6 bases). Germline CDR1 LGHNA, CDR2 YSLEER. CDR3 length equals 15 residues. Trimming shortened V by 0 bases and J by 4 bases, and 12 bases separated the two germline ends.

The chain carries TRBV27 and TRBJ2-5; D unclear. The V gene's germline CDR1 is MNHEY and CDR2 SMNVEV (reference sequence). The CDR3 sequence is 12 residues long. V was pared by 7 bases and J by 5 bases, with 11 bases between. The CDR3 sequence is CASKRSGETQYF. The CDR3 nucleotides are TGTGCCAGCAAGCGTTCCGGCGAGACCCAGTACTTC.

The chain carries TRBV3-1 (or the pseudogene TRBV3-2) and TRBJ2-5; the match to TRBD2 covers 7 bases. CDR1 and CDR2 from the germline V gene are LGHDT and YNNKEL (reference sequence). V lost 1 base, J lost 1 base, and 6 bases stayed unmatched. The CDR3 runs to 16 residues. CDR3 sequence: CASSQGEAGLQETQYF. CDR3 nucleotides: TGTGCCAGCAGCCAAGGTGAAGCGGGACTCCAAGAGACCCAGTACTTC.

CDR3: CASSPAPTSDEQYF. The CDR3 DNA reads as TGTGCCAGCAGCCCCGCCCCCACTAGCGACGAGCAGTACTTC. The chain uses TRBV9 and TRBJ2-7, with 7 bases matching TRBD2. This CDR3 is 14 amino acids long. V shed 4 bases, J shed 5 bases, and the junction held 9 bases outside the gene matches. In germline, CDR1 is SGDLS, CDR2 YYNGEE.

This clone was observed a handful of times. The gene calls are TRBV19 and TRBJ1-1, with a weak D call TRBD1 (6 bases). V was pared by 5 bases and J by 5 bases, with 9 bases between. Germline V gives CDR1 LNHDA, CDR2 SQIVND (reference sequence). This CDR3 region has 12 residues. CDR3 loop: CASSLRGTEAFF. The CDR3 nucleotides are TGTGCCAGTAGTTTAAGGGGGACTGAAGCTTTCTTT.

V is TRBV4-2 and J is TRBJ2-2, with TRBD2 matching over 10 bases. The trim removed 1 base at V and 7 bases at J, leaving 9 bases unmatched. The germline V gene has CDR1 LGHNA and CDR2 YNFKEQ. CDR3 length equals 17 residues. The CDR3 DNA follows: TGTGCCAGCAGCCAAGGGAGCGGGAGGGCCGGGGACGGGGAGCTGTTTTTT. As protein: CASSQGSGRAGDGELFF.

The V call is TRBV28, the J call TRBJ2-7; D remains unclear. The V end was cut by 5 bases, the J end by 0 bases, with 14 bases between. The length of the CDR3 is 15 residues. Germline V gene lookup returns CDR1 MDHEN and CDR2 SYDVKM. The CDR3 sequence: CASSRQPASSYEQYF. Written as DNA, the CDR3 is TGTGCCAGCAGTCGACAACCGGCCAGCTCCTACGAGCAGTACTTC.

The J gene is TRBJ2-5, the V gene TRBV5-4; the D is unclear. The V and J ends lost 4 bases and 5 bases respectively, with 6 bases between them. The germline CDR1 and CDR2 sequences are SGHNT and YYREEE (reference sequence). The CDR3 has 11 amino acids. CDR3 DNA: TGTGCCAGCAGCCCCGGGGAGACCCAGTACTTC. Protein: CASSPGETQYF.

The chain uses TRBV5-1 and TRBJ2-5, with D tentatively TRBD1 or TRBD2 (5 bases each). This CDR3 spans 15 amino acids. The ends were cut back, 5 bases at V and 5 bases at J, with 19 bases in the middle. Germline CDR1 and CDR2: SGHRS and YFSETQ. The CDR3 reads CASSLGERPAETQYF. As DNA, the CDR3 is TGCGCCAGCAGTTTAGGGGAGCGGCCGGCCGAGACCCAGTACTTC.

The chain uses TRBV6-1 and TRBJ2-1, with D possibly matching TRBD1 (6 bases). With 4 bases removed from V and 4 bases from J, the gap between germline ends came to 20 bases. CDR3 length: 17 amino acids. CDR1 and CDR2 (germline): MNHNS, SASEGT. CDR3 residues: CASSVFSGTTTYNEQFF. The CDR3 region has the DNA TGTGCCAGCAGTGTCTTCTCTGGGACAACGACGTACAATGAGCAGTTCTTC.

The V call is TRBV7-9, the J call TRBJ2-7; D not certain. Per germline, CDR1 SEHNR and CDR2 FQNEAQ (reference sequence). The CDR3 is 14 amino acids. Trimming cost V 5 bases and J 2 bases, with 13 bases left between them. The CDR3 region is CASSPPWEAYEQYF. The CDR3 bases are TGTGCCAGCAGCCCCCCCTGGGAAGCCTACGAGCAGTACTTC.

The V and J genes are TRBV12-5 and TRBJ2-1; possible D gene TRBD2, 5 bases. Germline V CDR1 and CDR2: LGHNT, FRNRAP. Deletions cut 7 bases from V and 7 bases from J, with 14 bases between. CDR3 length equals 13 residues. CDR3 in DNA: TGTGCTAGTGATAGCGCCGCCGGGAATGAGCAGTTCTTC. Translating gives CASDSAAGNEQFF.

This rearrangement joins TRBV5-5 to TRBJ1-5, with 7 bases aligning to TRBD1. The junction had 3 bases not matched to a gene; V was cut back by 1 base and J by 2 bases. Germline CDR1 reads SGHKS; CDR2 reads YYEKEE (reference sequence). The CDR3 runs 15 residues. CDR3 in amino acids: CASSLRQGGNQPQHF. In DNA, the CDR3 is TGTGCCAGCAGCTTGAGACAGGGAGGCAATCAGCCCCAGCATTTT.

A remark on this clone: Different DNA sequences within this sample yield the same CDR3. V and J are TRBV6-5 and TRBJ1-5; D not resolved. CDR1 and CDR2 from the germline V gene are MNHEY and SVGAGI. Trimming removed 2 bases at V and 4 bases at J, with 6 bases between. CDR3 length: 13 amino acids. The CDR3 DNA reads as TGTGCCAGCAGTTACGTGGGGAATCAGCCCCAGCATTTT. This translates into CASSYVGNQPQHF.

The V call is TRBV19, the J call TRBJ1-5; D is uncertain. Germline values: CDR1 LNHDA, CDR2 SQIVND (reference sequence). V was trimmed by 3 bases and J by 0 bases, leaving 12 bases between them. The CDR3 extends over 16 amino acids. CDR3 in DNA: TGTGCCAGTAGTATTTCCCAGGATTTTAGCAATCAGCCCCAGCATTTT. The encoded protein is CASSISQDFSNQPQHF.

The genes are TRBV2 and TRBJ1-2; no reliable D call. V lost 3 bases, J lost 0 bases, and 8 bases lay in between. The germline V gene has CDR1 SNHLY and CDR2 FYNNEI. There are 14 residues in the CDR3. The CDR3 loop reads CASSESATNYGYTF. The CDR3 DNA reads TGTGCCAGCAGTGAGTCAGCAACTAACTATGGCTACACCTTC.